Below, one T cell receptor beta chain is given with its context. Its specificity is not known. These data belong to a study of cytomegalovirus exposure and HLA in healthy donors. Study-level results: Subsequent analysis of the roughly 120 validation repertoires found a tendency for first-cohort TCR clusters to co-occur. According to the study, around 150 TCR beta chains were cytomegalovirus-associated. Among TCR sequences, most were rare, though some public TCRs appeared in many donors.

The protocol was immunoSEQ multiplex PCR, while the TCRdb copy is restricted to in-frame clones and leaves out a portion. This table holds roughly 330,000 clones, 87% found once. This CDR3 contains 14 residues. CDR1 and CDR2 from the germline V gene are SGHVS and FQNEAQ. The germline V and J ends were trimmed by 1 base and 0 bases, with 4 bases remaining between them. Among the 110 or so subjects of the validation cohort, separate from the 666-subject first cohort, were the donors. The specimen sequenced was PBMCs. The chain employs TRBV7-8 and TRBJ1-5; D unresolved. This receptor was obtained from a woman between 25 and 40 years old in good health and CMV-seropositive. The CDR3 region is CASSLGDSNQPQHF. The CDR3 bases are TGTGCCAGCAGCTTAGGGGATAGCAATCAGCCCCAGCATTTT. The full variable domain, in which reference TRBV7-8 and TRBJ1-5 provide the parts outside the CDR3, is GAGVSQSPRYKVAKRGQDVALRCDPISGHVSLFWYQQALGQGPEFLTYFQNEAQLDKSGLPSDRFFAERPEGSVSTLKIQRTQQEDSAVYLCASSLGDSNQPQHFGDGTRLSIL.